This T cell receptor beta chain was sequenced in a study of Graves' ophthalmopathy and Graves' hyperthyroidism. Ophthalmopathy in the donors was of moderate-to-severe activity, with CAS ≥3, NOSPECS ≥4 and duration under 3 months. The CDR3 is 14 residues long. V lost 4 bases and J lost 3; bases outside the gene matches: 3. From germline, CDR1 is ENHRY and CDR2 SYGVKD. As the template, RNA transcripts were used to amplify TCR beta CDR3 regions. An initial RT-PCR round employing HTBI primers preceded a second-round multiplex PCR. TCRdb reanalysed the multiplex PCR reads using MiXCR and keeps one entry per CDR3 protein. The data show 150,000 to 200,000 distinct CDR3 sequences, with roughly two fifths seen just once and approximately 8.9% held by the top ten. Study conclusions and caveats: The 13-signature model separated ophthalmopathy from stable hyperthyroidism at 85% to 90% sensitivity and about 81% specificity.

This clonotype has at least ten counts. Its antigen is not known. The J gene is TRBJ2-7, the V gene TRBV10-3, with 10 positions matching TRBD2. Sequencing was carried out using peripheral blood. The source is a man under 40 with Graves' ophthalmopathy. CDR3 in DNA: TGTGCCATCAGTGTGAGCGGGAGGGACTACGAGCAGTACTTC. It is translated as CAISVSGRDYEQYF.